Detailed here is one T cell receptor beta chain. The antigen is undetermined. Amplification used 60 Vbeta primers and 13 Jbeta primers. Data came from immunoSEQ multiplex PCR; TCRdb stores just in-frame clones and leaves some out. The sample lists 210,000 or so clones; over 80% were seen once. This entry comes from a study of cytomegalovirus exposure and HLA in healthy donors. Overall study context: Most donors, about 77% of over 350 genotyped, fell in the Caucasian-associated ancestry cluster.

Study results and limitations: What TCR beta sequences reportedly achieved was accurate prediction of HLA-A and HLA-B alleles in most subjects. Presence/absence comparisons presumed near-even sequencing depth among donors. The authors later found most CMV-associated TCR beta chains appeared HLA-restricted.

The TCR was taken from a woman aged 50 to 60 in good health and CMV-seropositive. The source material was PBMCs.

CDR3 protein: CASEGTGRYGYTF. CDR3 DNA sequence: TGTGCCAGCGAGGGGACAGGGCGTTATGGCTACACCTTC. The chain links TRBV6-5 to TRBJ1-2; TRBD1 matches 9 bases. Germline V CDR1 and CDR2: MNHEY, SVGAGI. After removal of 8 bases from V and 5 bases from J, the junction contained 6 bases not matched to a gene. CDR3 length equals 13 residues.